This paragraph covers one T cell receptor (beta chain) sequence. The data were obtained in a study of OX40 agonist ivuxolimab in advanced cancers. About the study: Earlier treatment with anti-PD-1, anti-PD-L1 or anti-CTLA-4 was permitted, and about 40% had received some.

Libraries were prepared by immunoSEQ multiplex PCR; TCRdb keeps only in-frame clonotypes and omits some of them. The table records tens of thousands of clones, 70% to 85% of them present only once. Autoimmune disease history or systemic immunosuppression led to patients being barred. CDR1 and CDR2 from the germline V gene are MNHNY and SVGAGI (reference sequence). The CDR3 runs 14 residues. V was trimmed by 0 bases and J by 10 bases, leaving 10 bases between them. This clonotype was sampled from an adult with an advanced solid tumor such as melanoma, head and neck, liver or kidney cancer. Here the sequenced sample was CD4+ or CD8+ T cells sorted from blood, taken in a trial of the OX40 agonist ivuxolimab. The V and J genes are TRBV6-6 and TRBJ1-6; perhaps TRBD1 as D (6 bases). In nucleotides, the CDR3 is TGTGCCAGCAGTTACTCGGACGGACAGTCACCCCTCCACTTT. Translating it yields CASSYSDGQSPLHF.